The T cell receptor (beta chain) described here comes from a study of identical twins. There are 15 residues in the CDR3. With 0 bases removed from V and 2 bases from J, the gap between germline ends came to 11 bases. Germline V CDR1 and CDR2: LGHNA, YNFKEQ. TCRdb called the 5' RACE reads again in MiXCR, with one record for every CDR3 protein. This sample has around 1.7 million distinct CDR3 sequences, with 32% found just once. This clonotype was counted a few times. This TCR was sampled from a newborn girl in good health. Sequencing was done on a sample of cord blood. The chain has TRBV4-2 and TRBJ2-7; D may be TRBD1 (6 bases). CDR3 sequence: CASSQEPGQTYEQYF. CDR3 nucleotides: TGTGCCAGCAGCCAAGAACCGGGACAAACCTACGAGCAGTACTTC.